This record covers a single T cell receptor beta chain. Its antigen is unidentified. Subsets obtained from CD4+ cells comprised CD45RA+ naive and CD45RA-negative memory cells. Profiled with immunoSEQ multiplex PCR; TCRdb holds only in-frame clones, not every one. The sample contains about 1.5 million clones, roughly 98% of which appear only once. The source of the sample is a study of shared clonotypes between healthy human individuals. Study-level information: Donors had three CD4 naive, three CD4 memory, two CD8 naive and one CD8 memory plate apiece.

Study-wide results and caveats: In contrast to clonotypes shared by all four donors, non-shared clonotypes had lower generation probabilities.

V was shortened by 4 bases and J by 2 bases, with 12 bases between the two germline ends. This CDR3 spans 14 amino acids. The germline CDR1 and CDR2 sequences are SGHKS and YYEKEE (reference sequence). The receptor was derived from a man aged 25-40 years in good health. V is TRBV5-5 and J is TRBJ1-2; unclear D gene. What was sequenced was naive CD4+ T cells sorted from blood. This sample's subset: CD45RA+ positively selected. The CDR3 DNA reads as TGTGCCAGCAGCAAAATCATGGGAAACTATGGCTACACCTTC. Translating it yields CASSKIMGNYGYTF.